This T cell receptor beta chain originates from a study of vaccination and CD4 T cells after COVID-19. Study-level results: For SARS-CoV-2-reactive clonotypes, the median went from about 22 to 38, a nonsignificant increase.

Of note for this clonotype: Its antigen remains unknown.

Germline V gene sequence: CDR1 SGHAT, CDR2 FQDESV (reference sequence). CDR3 length equals 16 residues. J lost 1 base, V lost 3 bases, and 2 bases had no gene match. Sequencing of cultured CD4+ T cell DNA used the Oncomine TCR Beta short-read assay. Using its own MiXCR run on the PCR reads, TCRdb lists one record per CDR3 protein. The sample consists of about 21,000 distinct CDR3 sequences, around 62% of them appearing once. The treatment: roughly 10-day PBMC culture with coronavirus spike peptide pools or control peptides (ViraFEST assay). ViraFEST used peptide pools to expand antigen-specific T cells and subsequently sequenced their TCRs.

The sequences come from CD4+ T cells from blood, cultured in vitro, collected before SARS-CoV-2 vaccination. This chain links TRBV11-1 with TRBJ2-1; 11 nucleotides line up with TRBD1. This TCR was sampled from a human donor who received a COVID-19 vaccine. The CDR3 sequence: CASSLGTGGSYNEQFF. CDR3 coding DNA: TGTGCCAGCAGCTTGGGGACAGGGGGATCCTACAATGAGCAGTTCTTC.